This T cell receptor (beta chain) stems from a study of blood T cell repertoires in COVID-19. Study background: Whether acute or convalescent, the COVID-19 samples came from the United States, Italy and Spain. T cells, B-cell-depleted T cells, or PBMCs supplied cDNA or gDNA.

In the authors' methods: Nucleated cell counts were estimated from reference gene primer amplification. The protocol was immunoSEQ multiplex PCR, while the TCRdb copy is restricted to in-frame clones and leaves out a portion. Clone size and V and J calls were adopted from that table, with D and trimming inferred from the DNA. The table shows roughly 120,000 clones, with less than 85% occurring only once. The germline CDR1 and CDR2 sequences are SGHDN and FVKESK. V was clipped by 3 bases and J by 4 bases, with 7 bases between them. CDR3 length equals 13 residues. The source material was peripheral blood. The source of this sequence is a man under 40 with acute or convalescent COVID-19. J is TRBJ2-1 and V is TRBV14; D ambiguous. The CDR3 nucleotides read TGTGCCAGCAGCCAGGGCCAGTACAATGAGCAGTTCTTC. Amino acids: CASSQGQYNEQFF.